The 8 T cell receptor beta chains given below trace back to one sample, sequenced in a study of read filtering for tumor transcriptome and immune sequencing. The library was built from about 400 ng RNA with molecular barcoded adaptors for alpha/delta and beta/gamma chains. In TCRdb, the reads were re-called with MiXCR into one record per CDR3 protein. This sample has 100,000 to 150,000 distinct CDR3 sequences, with 13% found just once. The sequencing input was a population of CD138-negative cells sorted from bone marrow. The origin of the receptors is a donor aged 40 or over with multiple myeloma.

This clonotype was found a few times. Just one base apart from a much larger clone, this may be a read error. Since no conserved phenylalanine or tryptophan closes the CDR3, a read error is the likely cause. V is TRBV5-6 and J is TRBJ2-5; D is unresolved. The V gene lost 4 bases and the J gene lost 6 bases, with 7 bases spanning the gap. Germline CDR1 SGHDT, CDR2 YYEEEE. The CDR3 is made up of 11 amino acids. Here the CDR3 DNA reads TGTGCCAGCAGCAGTGGTAAGACCCAGTACTAC. It codes for CASSSGKTQYY.

The chain carries TRBV6-5 and TRBJ1-2, with no clear D. Trimming stripped 2 bases from V and 7 bases from J, with 23 bases between. This CDR3 has 17 residues. CDR1 and CDR2 from the germline V gene are MNHEY and SVGAGI. The CDR3: CASSYRQLSALITGYTF. The CDR3 DNA follows: TGTGCCAGCAGTTACAGGCAGCTATCCGCCCTCATAACTGGCTACACCTTC.

There are many counts of this clonotype. The gene calls are TRBV20-1 and TRBJ1-1, with 7 bases aligning to TRBD1. CDR1 and CDR2 from the germline V gene are DFQATT and SNEGSKA (reference sequence). Trimming removed 0 bases from V and 1 base from J; junction bases left unmatched: 5. This CDR3 comprises 15 residues. Here the CDR3 DNA reads TGCAGTGCTAGAGAAATACAGGGGACGAACACTGAAGCTTTCTTT. The encoded protein is CSAREIQGTNTEAFF.

This clonotype was counted ten times or more. V and J are TRBV12-3 or TRBV12-4 and TRBJ2-3; 9 bases line up with TRBD2. V lost 4 bases and J lost 2; bases outside the gene matches: 4. The CDR3 totals 15 residues. For the CDR3, the DNA is TGTGCCAGCAGTTACGTAGCGGGAGCCACAGATACGCAGTATTTT. This codes for CASSYVAGATDTQYF.

This clonotype was observed many times. The rearrangement joins TRBV4-2 to TRBJ1-1; D not certain. Germline V gene data show CDR1 as LGHNA and CDR2 as YNFKEQ. The V end lost 2 bases, the J end lost 4 bases, and 17 bases lay between the germline ends. This CDR3 is built from 16 residues. The DNA of the CDR3 is TGTGCCAGCAGCCAATATTTCCAGCTTGGCGGCACTGAAGCTTTCTTT. It translates to CASSQYFQLGGTEAFF.

This clonotype was recorded only once. The V gene is TRBV5-1, the J gene TRBJ2-7; unclear D gene. The V gene lost 2 bases and the J gene lost 2 bases, with 8 bases spanning the gap. The germline CDR1 and CDR2 sequences are SGHRS and YFSETQ. CDR3 length: 13 amino acids. The CDR3 region is CASSFRGPYEQYF. DNA of the CDR3: TGCGCCAGCAGCTTTAGAGGTCCCTACGAGCAGTACTTC.

This clonotype has a count of ten or more. The chain employs TRBV20-1 and TRBJ1-5, with a tentative D call TRBD1 (6 bases). CDR1 is DFQATT and CDR2 is SNEGSKA in the germline V gene (reference sequence). There are 15 residues in the CDR3. Trimming stripped 6 bases from V and 1 base from J, with 16 bases between. The CDR3 DNA reads TGCAGTGCGAGTCAGCAGGGGTGGAGCAATCAGCCCCAGCATTTT. The encoded protein is CSASQQGWSNQPQHF.

The chain couples TRBV20-1 to TRBJ1-3, with D possibly matching TRBD1 (5 bases). Germline V gives CDR1 DFQATT, CDR2 SNEGSKA (reference sequence). The length of the CDR3 is 15 residues. V gave up 5 bases and J gave up 2 bases, with 16 bases separating them. This CDR3 reads CSAPDSSRPGNTIYF. The DNA for the CDR3 is TGCAGTGCTCCCGACAGCTCGAGGCCTGGAAACACCATATATTTT.